This TCR beta chain was captured by sequencing in a study of cytomegalovirus exposure and HLA in healthy donors. Study at large: Samples from HLA-typed donors yielded about 86 million unique TCRs in an early data release.

13 Jbeta primers and 60 Vbeta primers were used for the PCR. Profiling relied on immunoSEQ multiplex PCR, and the TCRdb table lists in-frame clones only, not all of them. The sample has tens of thousands of clones, around three quarters seen once. Regarding this clone: The antigen remains unidentified.

This CDR3 has 14 amino acids. The V gene lost 4 bases and the J gene lost 6 bases, with 14 bases spanning the gap. The germline V gene has CDR1 SGHRS and CDR2 YFSETQ. Study findings and constraints: Presence/absence analysis assumed near-uniform sequencing depth across donors. Most of the TCR beta V segments (in an earlier analysis) were productive either about 87% or about 30% of the time. Trimming of TCR beta V- and J-genes showed a link, identified in a later analysis, to a missense DCLRE1C variant.

This rearrangement joins TRBV5-1 to TRBJ2-1; D is unclear. The sample consisted of PBMCs. This sequence originates from a woman aged 40 to 55 in good health and CMV-seropositive. The CDR3 reads CASSPELLGNEQFF. In nucleotides, the CDR3 is TGCGCCAGCAGCCCTGAACTTCTTGGCAATGAGCAGTTCTTC.